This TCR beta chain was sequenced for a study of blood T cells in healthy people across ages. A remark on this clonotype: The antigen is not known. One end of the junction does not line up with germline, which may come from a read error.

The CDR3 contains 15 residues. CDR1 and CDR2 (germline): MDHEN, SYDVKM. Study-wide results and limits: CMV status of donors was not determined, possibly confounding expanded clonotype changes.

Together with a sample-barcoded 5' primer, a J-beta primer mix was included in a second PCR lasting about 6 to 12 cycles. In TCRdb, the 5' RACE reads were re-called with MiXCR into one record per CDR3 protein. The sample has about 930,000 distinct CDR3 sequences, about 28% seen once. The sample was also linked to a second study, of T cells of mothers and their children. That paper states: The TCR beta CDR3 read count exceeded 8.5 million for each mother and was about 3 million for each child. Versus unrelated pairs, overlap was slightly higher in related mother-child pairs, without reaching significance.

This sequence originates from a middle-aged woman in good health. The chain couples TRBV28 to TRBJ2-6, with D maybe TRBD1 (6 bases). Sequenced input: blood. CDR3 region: CASSLGAVGASVLTF. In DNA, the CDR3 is TGTGCCAGCAGTTTAGGGGCGGTGGGGGCCAGCGTCCTGACTTTC.